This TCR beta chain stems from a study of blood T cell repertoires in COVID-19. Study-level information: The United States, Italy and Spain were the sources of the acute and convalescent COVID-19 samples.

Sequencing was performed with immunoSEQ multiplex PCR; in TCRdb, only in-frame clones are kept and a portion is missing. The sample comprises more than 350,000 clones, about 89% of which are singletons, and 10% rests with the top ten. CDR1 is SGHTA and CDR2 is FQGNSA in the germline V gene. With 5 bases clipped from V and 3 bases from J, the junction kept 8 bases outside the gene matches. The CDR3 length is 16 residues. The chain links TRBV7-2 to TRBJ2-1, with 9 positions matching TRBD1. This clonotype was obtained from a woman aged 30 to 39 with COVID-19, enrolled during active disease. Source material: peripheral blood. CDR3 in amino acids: CASSPPNRGLYNEQFF. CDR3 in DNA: TGTGCCAGCAGCCCACCGAACAGGGGGCTCTACAATGAGCAGTTCTTC. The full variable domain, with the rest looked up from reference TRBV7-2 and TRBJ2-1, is GAGVSQSPSNKVTEKGKDVELRCDPISGHTALYWYRQSLGQGLEFLIYFQGNSAPDKSGLPSDRFSAERTGGSVSTLTIQRTQQEDSAVYLCASSPPNRGLYNEQFFGPGTRLTVL.